These 21 T cell receptor beta chains share one sample of origin, sequenced in a study of T cell responses to AZD1222 COVID-19 vaccine. Repertoires were generated with immunoSEQ multiplex PCR, while TCRdb's copy carries only in-frame clones and drops some. The table records roughly 100,000 clones, around nine tenths of them present only once. This specimen was peripheral blood, taken on day 0 of AZD1222 vaccination. The receptors stem from an adult in good health.

This clone has a single count. This chain's CDR3 is CASSPGLYSNQPQHF. CDR3 bases: TGCGCCAGCAGCCCCGGGCTATATAGCAATCAGCCCCAGCATTTT. The chain recombines TRBV5-1 with TRBJ1-5, with D unclear. V gave up 4 bases and J gave up 0 bases, with 11 bases separating them. The length of the CDR3 is 15 residues. Germline V gives CDR1 SGHRS, CDR2 YFSETQ.

Only one count was recorded for this clone. The rearrangement links TRBV7-3 to TRBJ2-7, with D unresolved. Germline values: CDR1 SGHTA, CDR2 FQGTGA. The CDR3 has 13 residues. Trimming took 0 bases from V and 6 from J, leaving 9 bases between them. Written as DNA, the CDR3 is TGTGCCAGCAGCTTAACCCCCCCATCCGAGCAGTACTTC. Translated, it gives CASSLTPPSEQYF.

The chain uses TRBV7-8 and TRBJ2-3; no definite D call. V shed 2 bases and J shed 0 bases, with 6 bases lying between them. The germline V gene encodes CDR1 SGHVS and CDR2 FQNEAQ. CDR3 length: 14 amino acids. CDR3 amino acids: CASSLLGSTDTQYF. CDR3 coding DNA: TGTGCCAGCAGCTTACTTGGGAGCACAGATACGCAGTATTTT.

CDR3 bases: TGTGCCACTACGCAGGTTTATAATTCACCCCTCCACTTT. It specifies CATTQVYNSPLHF. The chain combines TRBV6-5 with TRBJ1-6; D is undetermined. The germline V gene encodes CDR1 MNHEY and CDR2 SVGAGI. This CDR3 is 13 amino acids long. Trimming took 10 bases from V and 4 from J, leaving 11 bases between them.

The V gene is TRBV19, the J gene TRBJ1-2; D is perhaps TRBD1 (6 bases). Between the trimmed V and J ends, which lost 1 base and 2 bases, there was a span of 11 bases. This CDR3 has 15 residues. The V gene's germline CDR1 is LNHDA and CDR2 SQIVND (reference sequence). CDR3 sequence: CASSIGRGPNYGYTF. CDR3 coding DNA: TGTGCCAGTAGTATAGGACGGGGGCCGAACTATGGCTACACCTTC.

This chain links TRBV12-5 with TRBJ1-1; a weak D match, TRBD1 (5 bases). The V and J ends lost 1 base and 4 bases respectively, with 16 bases between them. CDR3 length equals 16 residues. CDR1 is LGHNT and CDR2 is FRNRAP in the germline V gene. The CDR3 region has the DNA TGTGCTAGTGGTTTGGATGGGGGGGGTATAGCCACTGAAGCTTTCTTT. It codes for CASGLDGGGIATEAFF. Full variable domain (rest looked up from reference TRBV12-5 and TRBJ1-1): DARVTQTPRHKVTEMGQEVTMRCQPILGHNTVFWYRQTMMQGLELLAYFRNRAPLDDSGMPKDRFSAEMPDATLATLKIQPSEPRDSAVYFCASGLDGGGIATEAFFGQGTRLTVV.

The V call is TRBV20-1, the J call TRBJ2-3, with 7 bases lining up with TRBD2. Germline CDR1 DFQATT, CDR2 SNEGSKA (reference sequence). This CDR3 has 14 residues. With V trimmed by 6 bases and J by 3 bases, 9 bases remained unmatched. The CDR3 DNA sequence: TGCAGTGCCAGTGGGGGGGGTGCGACAGATACGCAGTATTTT. Protein: CSASGGGATDTQYF.

The chain combines TRBV14 with TRBJ2-5; D uncertain. Trimming shortened V by 2 bases and J by 5 bases, and 6 bases separated the two germline ends. From germline, CDR1 is SGHDN and CDR2 FVKESK. This CDR3 has 12 amino acids. In DNA form, the CDR3 reads TGTGCCAGCAGCCAAATCTCGGAGACCCAGTACTTC. Protein product: CASSQISETQYF. The complete variable domain, with remaining parts taken from reference TRBV14 and TRBJ2-5, reads EAGVTQFPSHSVIEKGQTVTLRCDPISGHDNLYWYRRVMGKEIKFLLHFVKESKQDESGMPNNRFLAERTGGTYSTLKVQPAELEDSGVYFCASSQISETQYFGPGTRLLVL.

The chain joins TRBV4-1 to TRBJ2-3, with TRBD1 identical over 7 bases. The germline CDR1 and CDR2 sequences are MGHRA and YSYEKL. The V and J ends lost 3 bases and 4 bases, in that order; junction bases with no gene match: 7. This CDR3 has 15 residues. The CDR3 reads CASSHSTGLADTQYF. The CDR3 coding sequence is TGCGCCAGCAGCCACTCGACAGGGCTCGCAGATACGCAGTATTTT.

This clone is a singleton in its sample. The V call is TRBV5-1, the J call TRBJ1-1, with 10 bases aligning to TRBD1. This CDR3 is 17 amino acids long. The trim removed 5 bases at V and 4 bases at J, leaving 14 bases unmatched. Germline V gene sequence: CDR1 SGHRS, CDR2 YFSETQ. CDR3 amino acids: CASSLNPPGQGFTEAFF. In DNA, the CDR3 is TGCGCCAGCAGTCTCAACCCGCCGGGACAGGGGTTCACTGAAGCTTTCTTT.

This clone appeared a few times. The chain carries TRBV21-1 and TRBJ1-5. TRBV21-1 is a recognized pseudogene. This CDR3 region has 15 residues. The CDR3 sequence: CASSYQNFSNQPQHF. The CDR3 nucleotides read TGTGCCAGCAGCTACCAGAACTTTAGCAATCAGCCCCAGCATTTT.

V and J are TRBV30 and TRBJ1-6; D gene ambiguous. Trimming took off 2 bases at V and 7 bases at J, with 12 bases between the two ends. The CDR3 is made up of 14 amino acids. Germline V gives CDR1 GTSNPN, CDR2 SVGIG (reference sequence). The CDR3 spells CAWSRPGKNSPLHF. The CDR3 coding sequence is TGTGCCTGGAGTAGGCCAGGAAAGAATTCACCCCTCCACTTT.

The chain combines TRBV13 with TRBJ1-1; TRBD1 agrees at 10 bases. J lost 9 bases, V lost 4 bases, and 8 bases had no gene match. The CDR3 consists of 14 residues. Germline assignment: CDR1 PRHDT and CDR2 FYEKMQ (reference sequence). The CDR3 loop is CASSSGTGAAKAFF. In DNA, the CDR3 is TGTGCCAGCAGCTCAGGGACAGGGGCCGCGAAAGCTTTCTTT.

The CDR3 bases are TGTGCCAGCAGCTTAAGGGGACAGGGTAGAAGCTACACCTTC. This codes for CASSLRGQGRSYTF. The chain combines TRBV7-2 with TRBJ1-2; 9 positions match TRBD1. V trimming: 2 bases; J trimming: 9 bases; junction bases outside the gene matches: 7. CDR1 is SGHTA, CDR2 FQGNSA, per germline. The CDR3 sequence is 14 residues long.

The chain employs TRBV7-8 and TRBJ1-6; TRBD1 matches 8 bases. Germline V lookup: CDR1 SGHVS, CDR2 FQNEAQ. This CDR3 has 15 residues. The V segment lost 8 bases and the J segment 7 bases; nucleotides outside the gene matches: 10. CDR3 sequence reads: CASVRGQMRNSPLHF. Here the CDR3 DNA reads TGTGCCAGCGTCAGGGGGCAGATGAGAAATTCACCCCTCCACTTT.

The V call is TRBV7-3, the J call TRBJ2-7; TRBD1 matches at 9 bases. CDR3 size: 13 residues. Germline CDR1 and CDR2: SGHTA and FQGTGA. Trimming removed 5 bases from V and 7 bases from J; junction bases left unmatched: 6. The chain's CDR3 is CASSTGQGGEQYF. CDR3 sequence (DNA): TGTGCCAGCAGCACGGGACAGGGTGGGGAGCAGTACTTC.

This chain joins TRBV30 and TRBJ1-3; D might be TRBD1 (6 bases). Per the germline V gene, CDR1 is GTSNPN and CDR2 is SVGIG (reference sequence). The length of the CDR3 is 15 residues. Trimming left V 2 bases short and J 0 bases short, with 11 bases between. The CDR3 loop reads CAWSQDSGSGNTIYF. CDR3 in DNA: TGTGCCTGGAGTCAGGACAGCGGCTCTGGAAACACCATATATTTT.

The V gene is TRBV6-5, the J gene TRBJ2-5, with 9 bases fitting TRBD1. Looked up from germline, CDR1 is MNHEY and CDR2 is SVGAGI. V was clipped by 5 bases and J by 2 bases; unmatched bases: 6. There are 15 residues in the CDR3. CDR3 residues: CASSPAGTGQETQYF. The DNA of the CDR3 is TGTGCCAGCAGTCCCGCCGGGACAGGGCAAGAGACCCAGTACTTC.

In this sample, this clone turned up once. The chain combines TRBV15 with TRBJ1-2, with D tentatively TRBD1 (5 bases). Germline loops: CDR1 LNHNV, CDR2 YYDKDF (reference sequence). The CDR3 has 13 amino acids. Trimming took off 5 bases at V and 2 bases at J, with 9 bases between the two ends. The CDR3 DNA sequence: TGTGCCACCAGCCACGAGGGGAACTATGGCTACACCTTC. It is translated as CATSHEGNYGYTF.

This chain joins TRBV27 and TRBJ1-4; 9 bases are shared with TRBD1. CDR1 and CDR2 from the germline V gene are MNHEY and SMNVEV (reference sequence). V lost 4 bases and J lost 11; bases outside the gene matches: 2. This CDR3 comprises 12 residues. The CDR3 DNA is TGTGCCAGCAGTTCGACAGGGGGGAAACTGTTTTTT. Its protein product is CASSSTGGKLFF.

The rearrangement links TRBV30 to TRBJ1-2; D may be TRBD1 (6 bases). CDR3 length: 13 residues. Germline V gene sequence: CDR1 GTSNPN, CDR2 SVGIG (reference sequence). Trimming took 0 bases from V and 8 from J, leaving 13 bases between them. The CDR3 spells CAWSVIGGGGYTF. CDR3 sequence (DNA): TGTGCCTGGAGTGTTATCGGGGGCGGCGGCTACACCTTC.